This T cell receptor (beta chain) stems from a study of CD8 T cells in ankylosing spondylitis (dated by TCRdb to about 2017). With regard to the full study: T cell receptor beta repertoires were profiled in healthy donors and ankylosing spondylitis patients so that disease-linked TCR variants could be found. Peripheral blood samples were taken, and synovial fluid was additionally collected from ankylosing spondylitis patients. In total, the full study cohort was made up of over a hundred healthy donors and 25 or so ankylosing spondylitis patients.

Overall study outcomes, separate from this receptor: Some motif variants were previously reported in synovial fluid and blood of reactive arthritis patients, suggesting common disease-initiation mechanisms. A TCR beta motif of roughly 8 highly homologous amino acid variants appeared characteristic of blood from ankylosing spondylitis patients. A CD8+ phenotype was shown by the disease-linked clones, which were found at relatively low frequencies in peripheral blood. The disease-linked clones were reported as significantly enriched in matched synovial fluid samples from ankylosing spondylitis patients.

The sequencer listed for this sample is Illumina HiSeq 2500. Quantitative 5'-RACE with molecular barcodes was the method used to prepare the TCR beta libraries. The original pipeline was this. To identify disease-linked TCR variants, a new computational method was used, one built on a probabilistic model of VDJ rearrangement. Using fastp at Q25 and MiXCR, TCRdb reprocessed the public reads and kept productive beta chains. Every distinct CDR3 protein forms one entry, paired with its most common genes and DNA. The V and J calls shown here were made by TCRdb, not taken from the authors' results. Counted in this sample were around 140,000 distinct CDR3 sequences; approximately 10% of them appeared once. The ten largest clones add up to around 4.1% of the sample. This clonotype appeared many times. Its antigen is still unknown. No base quality information exists; no much larger clone differs at one position.

The TCR comes from a female donor with ankylosing spondylitis or in good health (not recorded which). The sequenced sample was blood, either unsorted or a sorted T cell fraction (not recorded which).

The CDR3 sequence is CASSRDRISTDTQYF. The DNA reads TGCGCCAGCAGCAGAGACAGGATTAGCACAGATACGCAGTATTTT. The chain employs TRBV5-1 and TRBJ2-3; perhaps TRBD1 is the D gene, with 6 bases matching. V lost 4 bases and J lost 0 bases; the stretch between them is 12 bases long. The germline V gene sets CDR1 to SGHRS and CDR2 to YFSETQ. The CDR3 sequence holds 15 residues, the cysteine and phenylalanine included. This entry keeps only the CDR3 DNA: 45 bases, framed from base 1.